One T cell receptor (beta chain) is described in this entry. This clonotype was detected ten times or more. The clone's antigen remains unknown. Base qualities are not recorded, but no much larger clone differs from it by a single base. These data belong to a study of T cells after yellow fever vaccination (dated by TCRdb to the late 2010s). For context, the study as a whole: Libraries from fractions with low cell numbers were prepared with the SMART-Seq v4 Ultra Low Input RNA kit. To track T-cell clones before and after primary and booster YFV17D yellow fever vaccination, bulk TCR alpha and beta repertoires were sequenced longitudinally. The cohort comprised two healthy male donors, one aged 18 to 30 and one aged 30 to 39 years. Blood samples were taken at several timepoints before and after primary and secondary immunization, and bulk PBMC replicates and cell subsets were isolated.

The treatment or condition label here, explained by the study, means: live attenuated yellow fever vaccine strain. PBMCs were isolated from peripheral blood using a standard Ficoll-Paque protocol. CD4 and CD8 T-cell fractions were isolated with Dynabeads CD4 and CD8 positive selection kits. TriZol was used to extract RNA from bulk PBMCs, from CD4 and CD8 fractions, and from dextramer-positive and dextramer-negative fractions. Broad study findings and their caveats: The secondary T-cell response was found to be weaker but faster than the primary response, with a peak reached on day 5 rather than on day 15. Because abundant contaminating clonotypes from the bulk population could be contained in FACS-sorted repertoires, computational filtering was required. After the booster, most clones that had expanded after primary vaccination were detected again (roughly 96% of CD4 and around 88% of CD8), suggesting broad maintenance of memory. The study included only two donors, which limits how far the findings can be generalized. A small fraction of clonotypes appeared in both the CD4 and CD8 compartments, likely as a result of convergent recombination.

TCR cDNA was made using 5'RACE template switching, a step that added a universal primer site and unique molecular identifiers. Priming of cDNA synthesis was performed from both the TCR alpha and TCR beta constant segments. Library amplification involved two PCR steps, and the second step added sample barcodes and sequencing adapters. Sequencing of libraries was done on Illumina HiSeq 2500 (2x100 bp) or NovaSeq (2x150 bp). The paper's data handling went like this. MIGEC was used to demultiplex reads and collapse the reads into UMI consensus sequences, and MiXCR was used for V(D)J alignment. Vaccine-responding clonotypes were identified with edgeR using replicate PBMC samples, with FDR below 0.01 and a log2 fold change above 5 up to day 15 being required. Each bulk clonotype received a CD4 or CD8 identity based on whether the sequenced CD4 or CD8 repertoire contained that clonotype at higher abundance. TCRdb ran its own pipeline on the public reads, namely fastp trimming at Q25 and MiXCR clone calling, and kept in-frame beta chains. All rows with the same CDR3 protein become a single entry with the most common DNA and genes. The authors' filters were not applied to this entry. For this sample the table gives 25,000 to 35,000 distinct CDR3 sequences, of which about 5% were detected only once. The ten largest clones capture 35% to 50% of the sample.

Ends trimmed: V by 4 bases, J by 6 bases; bases unmatched to a gene: 7. CDR1 and CDR2 (LGHDT, YNNKEL) derive from the germline V gene (reference sequence). Reading from cysteine to phenylalanine, the CDR3 counts 15 amino acids. Solely the CDR3 DNA is kept, with 45 bases framed from the first base. The sample consisted of CD8+ T cells sorted from PBMCs, taken 10 days after the yellow fever booster vaccination. This TCR was recovered from a man aged 25-40 years who received the YFV17D yellow fever vaccine. The rearranged segments are TRBV3-1 and TRBJ2-2; 8 bases in the middle match TRBD2. The CDR3 here reads CASSPQAGVAGELFF. In nucleotide form, the sequence is TGTGCCAGCAGCCCGCAAGCGGGAGTCGCCGGGGAGCTGTTTTTT.